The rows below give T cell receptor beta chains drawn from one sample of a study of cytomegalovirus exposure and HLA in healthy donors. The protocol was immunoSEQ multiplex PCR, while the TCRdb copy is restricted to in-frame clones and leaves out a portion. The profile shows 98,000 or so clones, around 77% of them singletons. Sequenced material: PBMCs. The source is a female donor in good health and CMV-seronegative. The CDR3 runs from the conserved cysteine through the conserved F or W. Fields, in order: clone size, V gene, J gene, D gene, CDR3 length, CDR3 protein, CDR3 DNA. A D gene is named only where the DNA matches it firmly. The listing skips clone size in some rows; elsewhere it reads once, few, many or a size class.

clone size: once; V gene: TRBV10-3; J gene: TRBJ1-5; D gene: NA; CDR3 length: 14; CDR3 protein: CAISVGGGGQPQHF; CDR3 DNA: TGTGCCATCAGTGTAGGCGGAGGAGGGCAGCCCCAGCATTTT
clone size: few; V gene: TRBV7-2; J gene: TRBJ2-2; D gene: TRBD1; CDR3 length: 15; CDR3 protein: CASSPGQGVSGELFF; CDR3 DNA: TGTGCCAGCAGCCCTGGACAGGGGGTGAGCGGGGAGCTGTTTTTT
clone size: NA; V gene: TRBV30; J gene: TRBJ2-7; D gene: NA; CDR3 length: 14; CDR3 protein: CAWTSQGNGYEQYF; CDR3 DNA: TGTGCCTGGACTAGTCAGGGCAACGGCTACGAGCAGTACTTC
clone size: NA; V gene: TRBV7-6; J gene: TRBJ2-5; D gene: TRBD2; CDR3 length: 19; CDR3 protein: CASSLVGTSGYHLQETQYF; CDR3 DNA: TGTGCCAGCAGCTTAGTAGGGACTAGCGGATATCACCTGCAAGAGACCCAGTACTTC
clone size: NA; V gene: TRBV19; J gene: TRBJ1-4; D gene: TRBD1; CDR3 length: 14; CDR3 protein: CASSPLGQDGKLFF; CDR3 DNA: TGTGCCAGTAGTCCACTAGGACAGGATGGAAAACTGTTTTTT
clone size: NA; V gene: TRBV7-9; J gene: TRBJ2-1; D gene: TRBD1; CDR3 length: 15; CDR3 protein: CASSSRDSAYNEQFF; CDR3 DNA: TGTGCCAGCAGCTCCCGGGACAGTGCCTACAATGAGCAGTTCTTC
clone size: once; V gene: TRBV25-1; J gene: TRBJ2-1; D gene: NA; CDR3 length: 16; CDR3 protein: CASSEGRTEAYNEQFF; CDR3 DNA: TGTGCCAGCAGTGAAGGCAGGACAGAGGCCTACAATGAGCAGTTCTTC
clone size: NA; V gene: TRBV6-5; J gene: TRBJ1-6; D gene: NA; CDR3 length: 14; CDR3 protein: CASRPQGINSPLHF; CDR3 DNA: TGTGCCAGCAGGCCGCAGGGGATTAATTCACCCCTCCACTTT
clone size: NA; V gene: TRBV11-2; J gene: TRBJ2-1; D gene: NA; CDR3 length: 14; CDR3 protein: CASSLRAGRGEQFF; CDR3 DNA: TGTGCCAGCAGCTTACGCGCGGGCCGGGGTGAGCAGTTCTTC
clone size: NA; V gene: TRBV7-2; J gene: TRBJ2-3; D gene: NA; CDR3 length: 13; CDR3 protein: CASSLTGTDTQYF; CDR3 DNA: TGTGCCAGCAGCTTGACGGGAACAGATACGCAGTATTTT
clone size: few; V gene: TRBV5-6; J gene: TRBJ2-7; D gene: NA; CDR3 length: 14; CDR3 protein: CASSYPPRGPEQYF; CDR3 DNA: TGTGCCAGCAGCTATCCACCCAGGGGTCCCGAGCAGTACTTC
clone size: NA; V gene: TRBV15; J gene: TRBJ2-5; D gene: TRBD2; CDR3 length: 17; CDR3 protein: CATSRDLAGGALETQYF; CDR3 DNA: TGTGCCACCAGCAGAGATCTGGCGGGGGGGGCCCTGGAGACCCAGTACTTC
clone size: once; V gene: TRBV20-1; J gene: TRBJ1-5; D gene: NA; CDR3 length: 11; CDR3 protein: CSASSGQPQHF; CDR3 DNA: TGCAGTGCTAGTAGTGGTCAGCCCCAGCATTTT
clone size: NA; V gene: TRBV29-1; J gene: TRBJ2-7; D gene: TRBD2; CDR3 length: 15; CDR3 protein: CSVEGGTSRTYEQYF; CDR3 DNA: TGCAGCGTTGAAGGGGGGACTAGCCGAACCTACGAGCAGTACTTC
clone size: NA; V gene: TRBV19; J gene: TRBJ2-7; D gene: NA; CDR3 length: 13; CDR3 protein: CASSIGGAYEQYF; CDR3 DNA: TGTGCCAGTAGTATTGGTGGAGCCTACGAGCAGTACTTC
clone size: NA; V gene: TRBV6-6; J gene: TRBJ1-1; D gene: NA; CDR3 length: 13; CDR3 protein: CASSYGRNTEAFF; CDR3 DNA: TGTGCCAGCAGTTACGGGCGGAACACTGAAGCTTTCTTT
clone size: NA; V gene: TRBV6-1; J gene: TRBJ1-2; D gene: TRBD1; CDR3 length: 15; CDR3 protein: CASTNPDRANYGYTF; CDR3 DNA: TGTGCCAGCACCAACCCAGACAGGGCTAACTATGGCTACACCTTC
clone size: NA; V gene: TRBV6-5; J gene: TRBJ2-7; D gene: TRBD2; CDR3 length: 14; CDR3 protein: CASSYGTKSEEQYF; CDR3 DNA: TGTGCCAGCAGTTATGGGACTAAATCGGAAGAGCAGTACTTC
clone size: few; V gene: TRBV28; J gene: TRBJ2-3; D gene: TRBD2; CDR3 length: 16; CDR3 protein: CAAYNGRRTSTDTQYF; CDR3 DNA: TGTGCCGCTTACAACGGGAGGCGAACTAGCACAGATACGCAGTATTTT
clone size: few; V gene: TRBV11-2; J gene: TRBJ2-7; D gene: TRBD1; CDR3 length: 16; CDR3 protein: CASSLAGRGLSYEQYF; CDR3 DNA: TGTGCCAGCAGCTTAGCTGGCAGGGGGCTGTCCTACGAGCAGTACTTC
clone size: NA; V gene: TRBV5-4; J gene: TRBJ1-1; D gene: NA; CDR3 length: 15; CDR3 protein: CASSSIGGGNTEAFF; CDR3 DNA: TGTGCCAGCAGCTCAATTGGGGGGGGGAACACTGAAGCTTTCTTT
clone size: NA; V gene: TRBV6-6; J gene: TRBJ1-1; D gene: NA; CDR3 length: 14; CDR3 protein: CASSYSTGNTEAFF; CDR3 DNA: TGTGCCAGCAGTTACTCGACAGGGAACACTGAAGCTTTCTTT
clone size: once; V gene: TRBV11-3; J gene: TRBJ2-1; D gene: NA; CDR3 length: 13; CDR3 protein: CASSLSVIDEQFF; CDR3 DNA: TGTGCCAGCAGCTTGTCCGTTATTGATGAGCAGTTCTTC
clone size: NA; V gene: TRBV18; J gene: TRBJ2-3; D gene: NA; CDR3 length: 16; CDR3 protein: CASSPFMAGGTDTQYF; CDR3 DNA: TGTGCCAGCTCACCATTCATGGCAGGGGGCACAGATACGCAGTATTTT
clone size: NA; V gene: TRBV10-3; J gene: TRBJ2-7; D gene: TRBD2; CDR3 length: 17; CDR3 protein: CAISEGGLAVSGYEQYF; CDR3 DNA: TGTGCCATCAGTGAGGGGGGACTAGCGGTTTCTGGGTACGAGCAGTACTTC
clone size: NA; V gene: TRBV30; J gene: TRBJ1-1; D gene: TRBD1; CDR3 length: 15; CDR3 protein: CAWTLPGTGNTEAFF; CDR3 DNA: TGTGCCTGGACCCTCCCGGGGACAGGGAACACTGAAGCTTTCTTT
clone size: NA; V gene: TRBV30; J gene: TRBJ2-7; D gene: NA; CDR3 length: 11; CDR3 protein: CAWRPLGGQYF; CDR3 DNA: TGTGCCTGGAGGCCCCTCGGTGGGCAGTACTTC
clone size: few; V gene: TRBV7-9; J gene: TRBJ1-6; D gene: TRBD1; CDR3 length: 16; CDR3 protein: CASSTSWTGGNSPLHF; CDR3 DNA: TGTGCCAGCAGCACTTCGTGGACAGGGGGGAATTCACCCCTCCACTTT
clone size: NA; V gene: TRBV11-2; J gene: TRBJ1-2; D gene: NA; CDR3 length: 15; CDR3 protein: CASSLAFETDYGYTF; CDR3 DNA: TGTGCCAGCAGCTTAGCCTTTGAAACAGACTATGGCTACACCTTC
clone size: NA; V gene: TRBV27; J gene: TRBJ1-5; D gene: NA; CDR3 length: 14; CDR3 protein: CASSSPGGNQPQHF; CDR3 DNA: TGTGCCAGCAGTTCCCCCGGGGGCAATCAGCCCCAGCATTTT
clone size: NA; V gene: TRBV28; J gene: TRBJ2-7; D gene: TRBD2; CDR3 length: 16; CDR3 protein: CASSFFHSGTFYEQYF; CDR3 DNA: TGTGCCAGCAGTTTTTTCCATAGCGGGACTTTCTACGAGCAGTACTTC
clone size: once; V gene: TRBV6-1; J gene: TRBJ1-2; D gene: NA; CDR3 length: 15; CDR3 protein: CASKGAAQGSYGYTF; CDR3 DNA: TGTGCCAGCAAAGGCGCGGCGCAGGGATCTTATGGCTACACCTTC
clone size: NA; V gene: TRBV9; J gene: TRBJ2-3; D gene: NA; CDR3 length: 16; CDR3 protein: CASSVEGGAATDTQYF; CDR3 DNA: TGTGCCAGCAGCGTAGAGGGGGGGGCCGCGACAGATACGCAGTATTTT
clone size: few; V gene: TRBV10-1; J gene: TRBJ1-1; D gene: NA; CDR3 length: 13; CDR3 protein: CASSDQMNTEAFF; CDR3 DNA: TGCGCCAGCAGTGATCAGATGAACACTGAAGCTTTCTTT
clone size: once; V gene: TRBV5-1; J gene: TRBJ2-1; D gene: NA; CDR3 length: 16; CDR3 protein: CASSLVSASSYNEQFF; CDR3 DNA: TGCGCCAGCAGCTTGGTGTCTGCTAGCTCCTACAATGAGCAGTTCTTC
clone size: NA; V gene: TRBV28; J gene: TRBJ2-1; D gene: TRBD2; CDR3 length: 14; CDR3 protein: CASSLTSGENEQFF; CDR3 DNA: TGTGCCAGCAGTTTGACTAGCGGAGAAAATGAGCAGTTCTTC
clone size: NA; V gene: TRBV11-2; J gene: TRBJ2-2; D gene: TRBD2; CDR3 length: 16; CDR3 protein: CASSLSTSGNTGELFF; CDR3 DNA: TGTGCCAGCAGCTTATCGACTAGCGGAAACACCGGGGAGCTGTTTTTT
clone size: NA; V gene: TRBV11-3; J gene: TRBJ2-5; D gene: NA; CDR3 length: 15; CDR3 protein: CASSSGQTSQETQYF; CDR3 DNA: TGTGCCAGCAGCTCGGGACAGACTAGCCAAGAGACCCAGTACTTC
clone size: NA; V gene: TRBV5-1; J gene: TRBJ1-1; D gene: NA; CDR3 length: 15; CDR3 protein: CASSSPTGMNTEAFF; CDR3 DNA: TGCGCCAGCAGCTCCCCGACAGGTATGAACACTGAAGCTTTCTTT
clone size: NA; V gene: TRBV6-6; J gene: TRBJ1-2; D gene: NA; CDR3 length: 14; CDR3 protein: CASSFTGDDYGYTF; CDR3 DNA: TGTGCCAGCAGCTTCACGGGGGATGACTATGGCTACACCTTC
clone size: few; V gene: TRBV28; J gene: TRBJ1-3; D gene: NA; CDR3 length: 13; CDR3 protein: CASSQQQGDTIYF; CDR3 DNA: TGTGCCAGCAGCCAACAGCAAGGGGACACCATATATTTT
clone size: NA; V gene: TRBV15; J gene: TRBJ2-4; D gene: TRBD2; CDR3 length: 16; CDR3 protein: CATSRGAGGEGNIQYF; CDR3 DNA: TGTGCCACCAGCAGAGGGGCAGGCGGGGAGGGAAACATTCAGTACTTC
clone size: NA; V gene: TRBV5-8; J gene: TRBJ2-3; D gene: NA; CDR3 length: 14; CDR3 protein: CASSYNIFTDTQYF; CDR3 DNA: TGTGCCAGCAGCTATAACATCTTCACAGATACGCAGTATTTT
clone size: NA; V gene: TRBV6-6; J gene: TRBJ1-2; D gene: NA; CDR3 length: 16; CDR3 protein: CASSYSTARESYGYTF; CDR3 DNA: TGTGCCAGCAGTTACTCGACGGCTCGGGAAAGCTATGGCTACACCTTC
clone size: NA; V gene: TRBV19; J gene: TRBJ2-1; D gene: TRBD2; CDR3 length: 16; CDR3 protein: CASSLGLAYSYNEQFF; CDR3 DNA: TGTGCCAGTAGTTTGGGACTAGCGTACTCCTACAATGAGCAGTTCTTC